The 25 T cell receptor beta chains reported below all come from one sample, sequenced in a study of cytomegalovirus exposure and HLA in healthy donors. The PCR employed 60 Vbeta primers together with 13 Jbeta primers. The assay was immunoSEQ multiplex PCR, and TCRdb's table has in-frame clones only and misses some. The table shows about 220,000 clones, with roughly 87% occurring only once. Sequencing was performed on PBMCs. The receptors shown here come from a woman in her 40s in good health and CMV-seropositive.

As to this clone: The sample contains more than one DNA sequence encoding this CDR3. This chain connects TRBV27 to TRBJ1-2; D possibly corresponds to TRBD1 (5 bases). The CDR3 spans 13 residues. V was trimmed by 3 bases and J by 4 bases, leaving 9 bases between them. CDR1 MNHEY and CDR2 SMNVEV come from the germline V gene (reference sequence). The CDR3 coding sequence is TGTGCCAGCAGTTTCCTCGGGGGCTATGGCTACACCTTC. Amino acids: CASSFLGGYGYTF.

This clone has only a few counts. The rearrangement uses TRBV4-2 and TRBJ2-7, with 13 bases that match TRBD2. The trim removed 0 bases at V and 4 bases at J, leaving 6 bases unmatched. Germline-derived CDR1 and CDR2 are LGHNA and YNFKEQ. The CDR3 loop spans 17 amino acids. This CDR3 is CASSQDLTSGGKYEQYF. For the CDR3, the DNA is TGTGCCAGCAGCCAAGATCTGACTAGCGGGGGGAAATACGAGCAGTACTTC.

As regards this clone: Other DNA sequences within the sample encode an identical CDR3. This sequence joins TRBV14 and TRBJ1-1; D may be TRBD1 (5 bases). Trimming pared 4 bases from V and 3 bases from J, leaving 9 bases between. The CDR3 is 13 residues long. The germline V gene encodes CDR1 SGHDN and CDR2 FVKESK. The CDR3 sequence: CASSLQGDTEAFF. CDR3 nucleotides: TGTGCCAGCAGCCTGCAGGGTGACACTGAAGCTTTCTTT.

This chain links TRBV10-3 with TRBJ2-3; the D gene is possibly TRBD2 (6 bases). Germline V lookup: CDR1 ENHRY, CDR2 SYGVKD. V lost 6 bases and J 0 bases, leaving 10 bases between the germline ends. CDR3 length equals 14 residues. The CDR3 loop reads CAIRRGLSTDTQYF. CDR3 coding DNA: TGTGCCATCAGGCGGGGCCTGAGCACAGATACGCAGTATTTT.

The chain is built from TRBV5-1 and TRBJ2-2, with 10 bases identical to TRBD1. This CDR3 comprises 15 residues. CDR1 SGHRS and CDR2 YFSETQ come from the germline V gene. V shed 4 bases and J 7 bases; nucleotides not matched to a gene: 7. The CDR3 DNA reads as TGCGCCAGCAGCCCCCGGACAGGGGGTAACGGGGAGCTGTTTTTT. The encoded protein is CASSPRTGGNGELFF.

The chain carries TRBV11-3 and TRBJ2-1; 7 nucleotides agree with TRBD1. CDR1 and CDR2 from the germline V gene are SGHNT and YENEEA. This CDR3 is 15 amino acids long. V lost 5 bases, J lost 2 bases, and 6 bases stayed unmatched. CDR3 sequence: CASSLSGQTYNEQFF. DNA of the CDR3: TGTGCCAGCAGCCTGTCGGGACAGACCTACAATGAGCAGTTCTTC.

The chain carries TRBV2 and TRBJ1-3; D is unresolved. There are 13 residues in the CDR3. The ends were cut back, 7 bases at V and 6 bases at J, with 13 bases in the middle. Looked up from germline, CDR1 is SNHLY and CDR2 is FYNNEI. CDR3 sequence reads: CASKQDNANTIYF. For the CDR3, the DNA is TGTGCCAGCAAGCAGGATAATGCAAACACCATATATTTT.

The rearrangement uses TRBV29-1 and TRBJ2-3, with TRBD1 matching over 7 bases. Germline CDR1 reads SQVTM; CDR2 reads ANQGSEA. This CDR3 has 17 amino acids. Germline trimming cut 3 bases from V and 0 bases from J; bases unmatched to any gene: 12. The CDR3: CSVEGDSSYFSTDTQYF. In DNA form, the CDR3 reads TGCAGCGTTGAGGGGGACAGCTCCTACTTTAGCACAGATACGCAGTATTTT.

The CDR3 nucleotides read TGTGCCAGTACGTGGGGGAGACAGGGTAATCAGCCCCAGCATTTT. The encoded protein is CASTWGRQGNQPQHF. The chain has TRBV19 and TRBJ1-5; 7 bases are a match to TRBD1. V dropped 7 bases and J dropped 4; count of bases not matched to a gene: 10. The CDR3 extends over 15 amino acids. Germline V gene lookup returns CDR1 LNHDA and CDR2 SQIVND (reference sequence).

The V call is TRBV9, the J call TRBJ2-3, with TRBD2 identical over 8 bases. The CDR3 runs 16 residues. J was trimmed by 3 bases and V by 2 bases; bases with no gene match: 8. Germline-derived CDR1 and CDR2 are SGDLS and YYNGEE. The CDR3 reads CASSVGTSRGTDTQYF. The CDR3 nucleotides are TGTGCCAGCAGCGTGGGGACTAGTCGAGGAACAGATACGCAGTATTTT.

The V gene is TRBV7-2, the J gene TRBJ2-1; 7 bases align to TRBD2. Germline loops: CDR1 SGHTA, CDR2 FQGNSA. After removal of 5 bases from V and 6 bases from J, the junction contained 10 bases not matched to a gene. CDR3 size: 15 residues. Here the CDR3 reads CASSQGLPSANEQFF. In DNA form, the CDR3 reads TGTGCCAGCAGCCAGGGACTACCATCGGCCAATGAGCAGTTCTTC.

The sample holds a few counts of this clone. The rearrangement uses TRBV7-2 and TRBJ2-5; no reliable D call. Germline loops: CDR1 SGHTA, CDR2 FQGNSA. This CDR3 comprises 15 residues. V lost 1 base, J lost 7 bases, and 16 bases lay in between. The CDR3 sequence: CASSLVAATGGTQYF. DNA of the CDR3: TGTGCCAGCAGCTTAGTCGCCGCGACGGGTGGGACCCAGTACTTC.

The chain combines TRBV9 with TRBJ2-5, with 10 bases that match TRBD1. With V trimmed by 2 bases and J by 1 base, 2 bases remained unmatched. The CDR3 extends over 15 amino acids. Germline V gene sequence: CDR1 SGDLS, CDR2 YYNGEE. The CDR3 reads CASSVGTGAQETQYF. DNA of the CDR3: TGTGCCAGCAGCGTCGGGACAGGGGCCCAAGAGACCCAGTACTTC.

V usage is TRBV5-1 and J usage is TRBJ1-2; 8 positions match TRBD1. V shed 5 bases, J shed 8 bases, and the junction held 5 bases outside the gene matches. The germline V gene encodes CDR1 SGHRS and CDR2 YFSETQ. The CDR3 runs to 12 residues. The CDR3 coding sequence is TGCGCCAGCAGTTCAGACAGGGGAGGCTACACCTTC. Its translation: CASSSDRGGYTF.

This chain joins TRBV7-8 and TRBJ1-1, with D unclear. The CDR3 loop spans 13 amino acids. The germline gives CDR1 SGHVS, CDR2 FQNEAQ. V lost 2 bases, J lost 10 bases, and 14 bases lay in between. The CDR3 nucleotides are TGTGCCAGCAGCTTACTAGCCCGTCATGGAGCTTTCTTT. Residues: CASSLLARHGAFF.

A single count supports this clone. The rearrangement joins TRBV7-7 to TRBJ2-2; D may be TRBD2 (6 bases). Germline V gene data show CDR1 as SSHAT and CDR2 as FNYEAQ (reference sequence). Trimming cost V 3 bases and J 0 bases, with 11 bases left between them. This CDR3 spans 16 amino acids. The CDR3 nucleotides read TGTGCCAGCAGCTTTAACGGGGGTACGAACACCGGGGAGCTGTTTTTT. It codes for CASSFNGGTNTGELFF.

The chain has TRBV5-1 and TRBJ2-7; TRBD1 is a possible D gene (6 bases). The CDR3 length is 13 residues. V was shortened by 4 bases and J by 5 bases, with 13 bases between the two germline ends. Germline CDR1 and CDR2: SGHRS and YFSETQ. The CDR3 spells CASSPYRVHEQYF. The CDR3 DNA is TGCGCCAGCAGCCCATACAGGGTTCACGAGCAGTACTTC.

The chain joins TRBV27 to TRBJ1-2; a possible D gene is TRBD1 (6 bases). The germline V gene has CDR1 MNHEY and CDR2 SMNVEV (reference sequence). With 5 bases removed from V and 6 bases from J, the gap between germline ends came to 22 bases. The CDR3 length is 16 residues. The CDR3 region is CASSAFDPTGWDGYTF. CDR3 nucleotide sequence: TGTGCCAGCAGTGCCTTCGATCCTACAGGGTGGGATGGCTACACCTTC.

The chain is built from TRBV18 and TRBJ2-2, with TRBD1 matching over 8 bases. The CDR3 has 15 amino acids. Germline trimming cut 6 bases from V and 6 bases from J; bases unmatched to any gene: 9. Per germline, CDR1 KGHSH and CDR2 LQKENI. As DNA, the CDR3 is TGTGCCAGCTCTTCGGACAGGGCGCGTTCCGGGGAGCTGTTTTTT. Its translation: CASSSDRARSGELFF. Looking up the rest from reference TRBV18 and TRBJ2-2 gives the full variable domain: NAGVMQNPRHLVRRRGQEARLRCSPMKGHSHVYWYRQLPEEGLKFMVYLQKENIIDESGMPKERFSAEFPKEGPSILRIQQVVRGDSAAYFCASSSDRARSGELFFGEGSRLTVL.

In this sample, this clone turned up once. The genes are TRBV28 and TRBJ2-7, with 10 bases lining up with TRBD2. The germline gives CDR1 MDHEN, CDR2 SYDVKM. The CDR3 is 15 residues long. V trimming: 3 bases; J trimming: 8 bases; junction bases outside the gene matches: 10. CDR3 coding DNA: TGTGCCAGCAGTTTCTCGGGGCTAGCGGGAGAGAAGCAGTACTTC. Its protein product is CASSFSGLAGEKQYF.

The rearrangement uses TRBV7-7 and TRBJ2-2, with TRBD2 identical over 15 bases. Trimming at V came to 5 bases and at J to 8 bases, leaving 6 bases not matched to a gene. The germline V gene encodes CDR1 SSHAT and CDR2 FNYEAQ (reference sequence). The CDR3 has 16 residues. The CDR3, as DNA: TGTGCCAGCAGCCCCGGACTAGCGGGGGGGTTTGGGGAGCTGTTTTTT. This encodes CASSPGLAGGFGELFF. The full variable domain, in which reference TRBV7-7 and TRBJ2-2 provide the parts outside the CDR3, is GAGVSQSPRYKVTKRGQDVTLRCDPISSHATLYWYQQALGQGPEFLTYFNYEAQPDKSGLPSDRFSAERPEGSISTLTIQRTEQRDSAMYRCASSPGLAGGFGELFFGEGSRLTVL.

This clone was counted between two and nine times. Given the absence of the conserved phenylalanine or tryptophan at the CDR3 end, a read error is likely. The DNA is omitted, as the CDR3 cannot be located on it reliably, and the CDR3 follows TCRdb's listing. The chain joins TRBV2 to TRBJ2-7; TRBD2 is taken as the D call from the table, unchecked against the DNA. The CDR3 spans 13 residues, counting both ends. CDR1 and CDR2 from the germline V gene are SNHLY and FYNNEI. The CDR3 sequence: CASSEGLAGGPST.

The rearrangement uses TRBV2 and TRBJ1-6; 9 bases line up with TRBD1. Looked up from germline, CDR1 is SNHLY and CDR2 is FYNNEI. The CDR3 runs to 16 residues. V shed 1 base and J 7 bases; nucleotides not matched to a gene: 5. The CDR3 nucleotides are TGTGCCAGCAGTGAAGGTGGGACAGGGCCCAATTCACCCCTCCACTTT. This encodes CASSEGGTGPNSPLHF.

This clone occurred a few times. CDR3 amino acids: CASSFPGGNEQYF. As DNA, the CDR3 is TGTGCCAGCAGTTTTCCAGGAGGCAACGAGCAGTACTTC. V and J are TRBV27 and TRBJ2-7, with D possibly matching TRBD2 (5 bases). There are 13 residues in the CDR3. Trimming took 3 bases from V and 5 from J, leaving 11 bases between them. Germline V gives CDR1 MNHEY, CDR2 SMNVEV (reference sequence).

In its sample, this clone was seen a few times. The chain uses TRBV19 and TRBJ2-1; 9 bases map to TRBD2. The V segment lost 1 base and the J segment 7 bases; nucleotides outside the gene matches: 5. The CDR3 is 15 residues long. Germline lookup yields CDR1 LNHDA and CDR2 SQIVND (reference sequence). The CDR3 bases are TGTGCCAGTAGTATAGGCGGGGGGGCCAGGAATGAGCAGTTCTTC. Amino acid sequence: CASSIGGGARNEQFF.